These 25 T cell receptor beta chains were sequenced from one sample in a study of T-cell reconstitution after alpha-beta-depleted transplantation in children. Unique molecular identifiers were used in preparing the TCRbeta library. TCRdb used MiXCR to reprocess the PCR reads, holding one entry per CDR3 protein. The repertoire has about 980,000 distinct CDR3 sequences, about 29% of them found once; the top ten carry roughly 28%. The material sequenced was PBMCs, mostly from graft donor cells, taken 360 days after TCRalphabeta/CD19-depleted stem cell transplant. The source of these receptors is a boy younger than two who had a stem cell transplant for SCID, so the T cells may come from the graft donor.

This clonotype turned up a few times. The chain joins TRBV25-1 to TRBJ2-7; D might be TRBD1 or TRBD2, each matching 6 bases. The germline V gene has CDR1 MGHDK and CDR2 SYGVNS. CDR3 size: 12 residues. V dropped 7 bases and J dropped 4 bases, with 11 bases sitting between them. In DNA, the CDR3 is TGTGCCAGCACCGAGGGGGGTTACGAGCAGTACTTC. Protein product: CASTEGGYEQYF.

This clonotype turned up a few times. The chain joins TRBV4-3 to TRBJ2-1, with TRBD1 identical over 7 bases. J lost 6 bases, V lost 0 bases, and 11 bases had no gene match. CDR3 length equals 17 residues. Germline V CDR1 and CDR2: LGHNA, YSLEER. This chain's CDR3 is CASSQDQQGRLGNEQFF. The CDR3 DNA reads as TGCGCCAGCAGCCAAGATCAACAGGGGCGCTTGGGCAATGAGCAGTTCTTC.

The chain uses TRBV20-1 and TRBJ2-7; D perhaps matches TRBD1 (5 bases). This CDR3 spans 14 amino acids. Per germline, CDR1 DFQATT and CDR2 SNEGSKA (reference sequence). V lost 5 bases to trimming and J lost 3 bases, with 17 bases between them. The CDR3 bases are TGCAGTGCTGGCCCGCAGGGCCCGGTCTACGAGCAGTACTTC. Encoded protein: CSAGPQGPVYEQYF.

This clonotype was seen more than once but under ten times. The V gene is TRBV20-1, the J gene TRBJ2-3; 10 bases are shared with TRBD2. Germline CDR1 reads DFQATT; CDR2 reads SNEGSKA (reference sequence). The junction had 6 bases not matched to a gene; V was cut back by 4 bases and J by 5 bases. This CDR3 has 14 residues. The DNA of the CDR3 is TGCAGTGCTAAGAGCGGGGGGGCCCTAGATACGCAGTATTTT. It codes for CSAKSGGALDTQYF.

Regarding this clonotype: It is likely a read error, because the conserved phenylalanine at the end of the CDR3 is missing. The J gene is TRBJ1-1, the V gene TRBV5-1; tentatively, D is TRBD1 (5 bases). Germline CDR1 and CDR2: SGHRS and YFSETQ. V was trimmed by 2 bases and J by 1 base, leaving 6 bases between them. This CDR3 spans 13 amino acids. The DNA for the CDR3 is TGCGCCAGCAGCTTAACAGGGAACACTGAAGCTTTCTAT. Its protein is CASSLTGNTEAFY.

This clonotype turned up a few times. The DNA for the CDR3 is TGTGCCAGCAGTTATAGACTAGCGGTACCAGATACGCAGTATTTT. Translation: CASSYRLAVPDTQYF. The V call is TRBV12-3 or TRBV12-4, the J call TRBJ2-3; 9 nucleotides align to TRBD2. The V segment lost 4 bases and the J segment 4 bases; nucleotides outside the gene matches: 6. This CDR3 has 15 amino acids.

J is TRBJ1-5 and V is TRBV6-5; D is undetermined. The CDR3 has 13 residues. Trimming took off 2 bases at V and 4 bases at J, with 6 bases between the two ends. Germline CDR1 is MNHEY and CDR2 is SVGAGI. The CDR3 protein is CASSYNINQPQHF. The CDR3 coding sequence is TGTGCCAGCAGTTACAACATTAATCAGCCCCAGCATTTT.

The V call is TRBV3-1, the J call TRBJ1-1; TRBD1 agrees at 7 bases. Losses at the gene ends were 4 bases for V and 3 bases for J; bases not matched to a gene: 14. There are 17 residues in the CDR3. The germline V gene encodes CDR1 LGHDT and CDR2 YNNKEL (reference sequence). CDR3 sequence: CASSPWTGPKRDTEAFF. The CDR3 DNA sequence: TGTGCCAGCAGCCCTTGGACAGGCCCCAAACGGGACACTGAAGCTTTCTTT.

V gene TRBV4-1 combines with J gene TRBJ2-4, with D perhaps matching TRBD1 (6 bases). Germline assignment: CDR1 MGHRA and CDR2 YSYEKL. With 2 bases removed from V and 0 bases from J, the gap between germline ends came to 11 bases. The CDR3 sequence is 16 residues long. CDR3 coding DNA: TGCGCCAGCAGCCAATACCAGGGGACAGCCAAAAACATTCAGTACTTC. This translates into CASSQYQGTAKNIQYF.

The chain combines TRBV11-2 with TRBJ2-2; tentative D call: TRBD1 (5 bases). Germline-derived CDR1 and CDR2 are SGHAT and FQNNGV. The CDR3 runs to 14 residues. The V end was cut by 4 bases, the J end by 5 bases, with 11 bases between. CDR3 nucleotides: TGTGCCAGCAGCTCCCTGGACATTACCGGGGAGCTGTTTTTT. This codes for CASSSLDITGELFF.

The V gene is TRBV20-1, the J gene TRBJ2-5; 7 bases agree with TRBD1. J was trimmed by 2 bases and V by 2 bases; bases with no gene match: 5. Germline-derived CDR1 and CDR2 are DFQATT and SNEGSKA (reference sequence). The CDR3 sequence is 14 residues long. CDR3: CSARPGQEQETQYF. CDR3 nucleotides: TGCAGTGCTAGACCCGGACAGGAACAAGAGACCCAGTACTTC.

This clonotype occurred a few times. V is TRBV7-9 and J is TRBJ2-3; D assignment may be TRBD1 or TRBD2 (5 bases each). Per germline, CDR1 SEHNR and CDR2 FQNEAQ (reference sequence). The CDR3 has 13 residues. In DNA, the CDR3 is TGTGAAGCGAGGGGCCAGGGTCCAGATACGCAGTATTTT. Amino acid sequence: CEARGQGPDTQYF.

The chain couples TRBV29-1 to TRBJ2-2; a weak D match, TRBD1 (5 bases). CDR3 length equals 16 residues. CDR1 and CDR2 from the germline V gene are SQVTM and ANQGSEA. The V end lost 3 bases, the J end lost 0 bases, and 14 bases lay between the germline ends. The CDR3 DNA reads TGCAGCGTTGAGGCAGGGATACTCGCGAACACCGGGGAGCTGTTTTTT. Its protein product is CSVEAGILANTGELFF.

This clonotype was seen only a few times. CDR3 amino acids: CASSPGTADEQFF. As DNA, the CDR3 is TGCGCCAGCAGCCCCGGAACCGCCGATGAGCAGTTCTTC. V is TRBV5-1 and J is TRBJ2-1; D is uncertain. Trimming left V 4 bases short and J 8 bases short, with 13 bases between. CDR1 and CDR2 (germline): SGHRS, YFSETQ. This CDR3 is built from 13 residues.

This sequence joins TRBV29-1 and TRBJ2-1; D is possibly TRBD2 (6 bases). Deletions cut 8 bases from V and 6 bases from J, with 11 bases between. The length of the CDR3 is 11 residues. The V gene's germline CDR1 is SQVTM and CDR2 ANQGSEA. The CDR3: CSHTGGNEQFF. CDR3 nucleotide sequence: TGCAGCCACACCGGGGGCAATGAGCAGTTCTTC.

Of note for this clonotype: This sequence may be a read error, since a much larger clone differs from it by one base. V and J are TRBV11-2 and TRBJ1-1, with TRBD1 matching 7 bases. V lost 5 bases, J lost 3 bases, and 6 bases stayed unmatched. CDR3 length: 14 amino acids. Germline loops: CDR1 SGHAT, CDR2 FQNNGV. The chain's CDR3 is CASSPPTGYTEAFF. The CDR3 DNA sequence: TGTGCCAGCAGCCCCCCGACAGGGTACACTGAAGCTTTCTTT.

A few counts support this clonotype. The chain has TRBV7-2 and TRBJ2-1; D perhaps matches TRBD2 (7 bases). The V gene's germline CDR1 is SGHTA and CDR2 FQGNSA. The CDR3 is made up of 16 amino acids. The V and J ends lost 1 base and 5 bases respectively, with 15 bases between them. CDR3 residues: CASSLVGGLKDNEQFF. CDR3 DNA sequence: TGTGCCAGCAGCTTAGTGGGGGGGCTTAAGGACAATGAGCAGTTCTTC.

This rearrangement joins TRBV12-3 or TRBV12-4 to TRBJ2-5, with 9 positions matching TRBD2. This CDR3 is 14 amino acids long. The V segment lost 7 bases and the J segment 4 bases; nucleotides outside the gene matches: 7. CDR3: CASTSGLATETQYF. For the CDR3, the DNA is TGTGCCAGCACCTCGGGACTAGCCACAGAGACCCAGTACTTC.

The table lists this clonotype with a few counts. The V and J genes are TRBV7-7 and TRBJ2-2; D possibly corresponds to TRBD1 (6 bases). V lost 10 bases and J lost 1, with 13 bases in between. The germline V gene has CDR1 SSHAT and CDR2 FNYEAQ (reference sequence). The CDR3 totals 14 residues. The CDR3 DNA sequence: TGTGCCACCCGGCTGGGACAGAACACCGGGGAGCTGTTTTTT. It codes for CATRLGQNTGELFF.

This chain links TRBV4-1 with TRBJ2-1; D remains unclear. The V and J ends lost 0 bases and 2 bases respectively, with 8 bases between them. Germline values: CDR1 MGHRA, CDR2 YSYEKL. CDR3 length: 15 residues. DNA for the CDR3: TGCGCCAGCAGCCAAGAGTACGGAGCCTACAATGAGCAGTTCTTC. Residues: CASSQEYGAYNEQFF.

The chain recombines TRBV20-1 with TRBJ1-1; TRBD1 agrees at 7 bases. After removal of 6 bases from V and 8 bases from J, the junction contained 3 bases not matched to a gene. The CDR3 has 10 residues. The V gene's germline CDR1 is DFQATT and CDR2 SNEGSKA (reference sequence). Here the CDR3 reads CSAPDREAFF. The CDR3 DNA sequence: TGCAGTGCCCCGGACAGGGAAGCTTTCTTT.

In nucleotides, the CDR3 is TGTGCCAGCACCTCGACAGACAACTATGGCTACACCTTC. It translates to CASTSTDNYGYTF. The genes are TRBV6-1 and TRBJ1-2; D is perhaps TRBD1 (5 bases). The germline CDR1 and CDR2 sequences are MNHNS and SASEGT. Trimming took 7 bases from V and 2 from J, leaving 11 bases between them. This CDR3 spans 13 amino acids.

This clonotype was counted a few times. The chain combines TRBV29-1 with TRBJ2-1, with D uncertain. This CDR3 has 14 residues. Deletions cut 4 bases from V and 0 bases from J, with 10 bases between. Per germline, CDR1 SQVTM and CDR2 ANQGSEA. The CDR3 DNA follows: TGCAGCGTTGTCTGGCACAGCTCCTACAATGAGCAGTTCTTC. This encodes CSVVWHSSYNEQFF.

In this sample, this clonotype turned up once. V usage is TRBV27 and J usage is TRBJ2-3; 9 positions agree with TRBD2. Germline values: CDR1 MNHEY, CDR2 SMNVEV (reference sequence). The V gene end was trimmed by 2 bases and the J gene end by 3 bases; junction bases not matched to a gene: 9. This CDR3 has 17 amino acids. CDR3 in DNA: TGTGCCAGCAGTTTACGAGTGCGGGGGGGACGAACAGATACGCAGTATTTT. Its translation: CASSLRVRGGRTDTQYF.

This clonotype was seen a few times. The chain recombines TRBV6-1 with TRBJ2-3; TRBD1 matches 12 bases. CDR3 size: 14 residues. The junction had 5 bases not matched to a gene; V was cut back by 5 bases and J by 8 bases. The V gene's germline CDR1 is MNHNS and CDR2 SASEGT. The DNA for the CDR3 is TGTGCCAGCAGTACGGGACAGGGGGCAGGTACGCAGTATTTT. Its translation: CASSTGQGAGTQYF.